The entry that follows covers one T cell receptor (beta chain) sequence. This record belongs to a study of Ad26.COV2.S vaccination and SARS-CoV-2 variants. The treatment here: roughly 19 received Ad26.COV2.S at low or high dose, single or two shots; 5 received placebo; per-sample allocation not given. Collection of samples fell on day 63 after the first vaccine or placebo injection. Adults aged 18-55 years in Boston included the donor. Sequencing was performed with immunoSEQ multiplex PCR; in TCRdb, only in-frame clones are kept and a portion is missing. The sample lists 350,000 to 500,000 clones, roughly nine tenths occurring once. The CDR3 runs 17 residues. V shed 5 bases and J 0 bases; nucleotides not matched to a gene: 12. Germline CDR1 reads MNHNY; CDR2 reads SVGAGI (reference sequence).

This material consisted of peripheral blood, taken in a trial of Ad26.COV2.S vaccine versus placebo. The receptor comes from a person aged 18-60 years who received the Ad26.COV2.S COVID-19 vaccine or a placebo. The chain is built from TRBV6-6 and TRBJ2-7; TRBD1 aligns across 8 bases. Written as DNA, the CDR3 is TGTGCCAGCAGTCCGCCGGGACAGGCCCCTTTCTCCTACGAGCAGTACGTC. Translating gives CASSPPGQAPFSYEQYV.